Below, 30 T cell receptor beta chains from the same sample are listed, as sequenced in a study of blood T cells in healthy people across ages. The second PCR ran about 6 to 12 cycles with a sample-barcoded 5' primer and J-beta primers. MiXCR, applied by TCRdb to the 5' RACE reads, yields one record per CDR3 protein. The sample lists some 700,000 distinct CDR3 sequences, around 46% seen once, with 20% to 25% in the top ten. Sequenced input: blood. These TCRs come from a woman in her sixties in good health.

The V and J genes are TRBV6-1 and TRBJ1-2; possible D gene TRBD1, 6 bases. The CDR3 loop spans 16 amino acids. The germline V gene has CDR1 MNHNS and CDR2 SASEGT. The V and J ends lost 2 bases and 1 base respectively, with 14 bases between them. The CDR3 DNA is TGTGCCAGCAGTGAATTGGACAGCGATCTTAACTATGGCTACACCTTC. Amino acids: CASSELDSDLNYGYTF.

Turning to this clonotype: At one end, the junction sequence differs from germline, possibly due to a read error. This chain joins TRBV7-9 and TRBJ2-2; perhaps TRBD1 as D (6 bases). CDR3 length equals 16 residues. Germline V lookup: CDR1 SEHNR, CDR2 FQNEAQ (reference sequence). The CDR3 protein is CACSLQSGENTGELFF. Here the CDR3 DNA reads TGTGCCTGCAGCTTACAATCAGGGGAGAACACCGGGGAGCTGTTTTTT. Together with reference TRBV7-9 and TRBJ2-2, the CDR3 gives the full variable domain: DTGVSQNPRHKITKRGQNVTFRCDPISEHNRLYWYRQTLGQGPEFLTYFQNEAQLEKSRLLSDRFSAERPKGSFSTLEIQRTEQGDSAMYLCACSLQSGENTGELFFGEGSRLTVL.

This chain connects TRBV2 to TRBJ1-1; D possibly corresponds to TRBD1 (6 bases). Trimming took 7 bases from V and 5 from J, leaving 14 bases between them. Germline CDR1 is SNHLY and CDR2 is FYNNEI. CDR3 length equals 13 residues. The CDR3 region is CASIPEQGTEAFF. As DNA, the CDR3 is TGTGCCAGCATCCCAGAGCAGGGGACTGAAGCTTTCTTT.

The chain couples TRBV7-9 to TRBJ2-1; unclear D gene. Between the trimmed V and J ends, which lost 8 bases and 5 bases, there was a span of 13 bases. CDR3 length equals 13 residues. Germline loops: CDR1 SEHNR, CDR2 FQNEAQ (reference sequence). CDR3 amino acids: CASRSDAHNEQFF. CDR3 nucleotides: TGTGCCAGCCGATCAGATGCCCACAATGAGCAGTTCTTC. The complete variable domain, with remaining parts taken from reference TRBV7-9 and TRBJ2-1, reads DTGVSQNPRHKITKRGQNVTFRCDPISEHNRLYWYRQTLGQGPEFLTYFQNEAQLEKSRLLSDRFSAERPKGSFSTLEIQRTEQGDSAMYLCASRSDAHNEQFFGPGTRLTVL.

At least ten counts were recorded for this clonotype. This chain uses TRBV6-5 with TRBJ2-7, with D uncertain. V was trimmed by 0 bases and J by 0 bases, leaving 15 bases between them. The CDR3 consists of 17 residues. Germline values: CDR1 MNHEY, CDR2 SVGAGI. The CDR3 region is CASSYSTPASDSYEQYF. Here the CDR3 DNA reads TGTGCCAGCAGTTACTCGACACCGGCGTCGGACTCCTACGAGCAGTACTTC.

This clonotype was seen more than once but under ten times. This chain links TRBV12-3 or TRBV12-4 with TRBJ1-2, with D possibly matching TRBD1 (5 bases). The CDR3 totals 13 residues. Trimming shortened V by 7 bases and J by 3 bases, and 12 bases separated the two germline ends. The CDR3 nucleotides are TGTGCCAGCACCTTCAGGGAGGACTATGGCTACACCTTC. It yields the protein CASTFREDYGYTF.

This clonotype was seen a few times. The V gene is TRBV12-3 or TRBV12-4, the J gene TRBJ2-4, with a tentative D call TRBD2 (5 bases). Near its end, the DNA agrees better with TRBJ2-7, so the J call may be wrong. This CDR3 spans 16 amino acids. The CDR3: CASSLIGPGLPYEQYF. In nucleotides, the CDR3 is TGTGCCAGCAGTTTAATAGGCCCCGGACTCCCTTACGAGCAGTACTTC.

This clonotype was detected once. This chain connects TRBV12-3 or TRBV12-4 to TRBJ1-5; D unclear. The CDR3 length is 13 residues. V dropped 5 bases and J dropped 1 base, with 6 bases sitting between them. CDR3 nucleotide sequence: TGTGCCAGCAGTAACGAGAGCAATCAGCCCCAGCATTTT. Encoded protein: CASSNESNQPQHF.

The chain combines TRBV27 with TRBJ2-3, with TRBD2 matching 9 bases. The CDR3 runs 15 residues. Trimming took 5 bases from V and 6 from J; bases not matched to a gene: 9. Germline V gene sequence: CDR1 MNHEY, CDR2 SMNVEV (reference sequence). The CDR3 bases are TGTGCCAGCAGTCATAGCGGGAGAGCCGGGGATACGCAGTATTTT. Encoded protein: CASSHSGRAGDTQYF.

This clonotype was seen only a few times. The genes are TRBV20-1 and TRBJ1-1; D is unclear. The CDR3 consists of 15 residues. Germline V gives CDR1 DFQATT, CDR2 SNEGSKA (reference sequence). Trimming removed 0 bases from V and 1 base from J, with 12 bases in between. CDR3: CSARDLPSGNTEAFF. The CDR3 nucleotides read TGCAGTGCTAGAGATCTACCGTCAGGGAACACTGAAGCTTTCTTT.

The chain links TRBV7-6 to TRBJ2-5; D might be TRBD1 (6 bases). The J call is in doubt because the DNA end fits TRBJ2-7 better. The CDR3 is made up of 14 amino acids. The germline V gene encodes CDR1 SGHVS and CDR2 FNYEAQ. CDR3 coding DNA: TGTGCCAGCAGCTTAGGGACAGTAAACTACGAGCAGTACTTC. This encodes CASSLGTVNYEQYF.

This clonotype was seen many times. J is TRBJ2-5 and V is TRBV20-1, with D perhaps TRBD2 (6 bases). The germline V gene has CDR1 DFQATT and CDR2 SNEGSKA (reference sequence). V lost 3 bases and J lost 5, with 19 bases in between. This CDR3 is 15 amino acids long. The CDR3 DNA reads TGCAGTGCTAGGGGACGGCTACTAGCCCGGGAGACCCAGTACTTC. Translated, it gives CSARGRLLARETQYF.

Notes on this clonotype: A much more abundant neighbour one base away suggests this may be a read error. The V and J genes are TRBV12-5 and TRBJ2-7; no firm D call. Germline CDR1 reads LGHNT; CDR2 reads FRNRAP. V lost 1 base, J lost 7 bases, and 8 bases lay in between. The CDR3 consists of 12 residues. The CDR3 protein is CASGLAHGEQYF. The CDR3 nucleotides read TGTGCTAGTGGTTTGGCCCACGGAGAGCAGTACTTC.

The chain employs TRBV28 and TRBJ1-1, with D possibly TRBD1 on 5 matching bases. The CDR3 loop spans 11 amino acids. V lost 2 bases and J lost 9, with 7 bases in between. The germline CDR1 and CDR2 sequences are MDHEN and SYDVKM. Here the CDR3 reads CASSLQGQAFF. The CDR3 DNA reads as TGTGCCAGCAGTTTACAGGGCCAAGCTTTCTTT.

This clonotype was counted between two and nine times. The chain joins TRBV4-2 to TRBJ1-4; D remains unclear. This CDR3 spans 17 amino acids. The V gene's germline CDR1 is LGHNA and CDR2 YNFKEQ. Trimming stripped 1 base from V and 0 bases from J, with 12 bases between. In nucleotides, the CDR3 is TGTGCCAGCAGCCAAGGACCCAGCGCCTCAACTAATGAAAAACTGTTTTTT. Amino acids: CASSQGPSASTNEKLFF.

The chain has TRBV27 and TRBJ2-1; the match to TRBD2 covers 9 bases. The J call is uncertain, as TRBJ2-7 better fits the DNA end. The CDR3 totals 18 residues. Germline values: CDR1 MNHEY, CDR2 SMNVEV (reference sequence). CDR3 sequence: CASSLASGAPSSYNEQYF. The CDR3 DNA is TGTGCCAGCAGTTTGGCTAGCGGGGCCCCTAGCTCCTACAATGAGCAGTACTTC.

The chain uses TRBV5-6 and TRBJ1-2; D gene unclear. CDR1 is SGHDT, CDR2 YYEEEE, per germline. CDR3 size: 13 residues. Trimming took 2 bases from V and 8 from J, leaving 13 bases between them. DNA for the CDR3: TGTGCCAGCAGCTTCGGAGCACCGGGGGGCTACACCTTC. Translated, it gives CASSFGAPGGYTF.

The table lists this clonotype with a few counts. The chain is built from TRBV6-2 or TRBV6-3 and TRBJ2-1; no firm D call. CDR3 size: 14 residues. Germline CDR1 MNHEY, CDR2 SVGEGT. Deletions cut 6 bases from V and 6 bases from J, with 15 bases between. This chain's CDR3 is CASRTGPSPNEQFF. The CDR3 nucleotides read TGTGCCAGCAGAACCGGGCCCAGCCCCAATGAGCAGTTCTTC.

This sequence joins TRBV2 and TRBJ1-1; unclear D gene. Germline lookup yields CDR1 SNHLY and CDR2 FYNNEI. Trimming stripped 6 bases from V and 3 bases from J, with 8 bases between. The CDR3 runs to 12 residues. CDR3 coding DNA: TGTGCCAGCAGGGGCCTGGACACTGAAGCTTTCTTT. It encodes CASRGLDTEAFF.

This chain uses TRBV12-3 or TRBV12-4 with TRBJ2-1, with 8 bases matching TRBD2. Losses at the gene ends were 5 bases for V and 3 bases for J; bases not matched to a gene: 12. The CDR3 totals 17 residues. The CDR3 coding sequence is TGTGCCAGCAGTCCCCTGGGAGCGGGAGAGGGCTACAATGAGCAGTTCTTC. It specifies CASSPLGAGEGYNEQFF.

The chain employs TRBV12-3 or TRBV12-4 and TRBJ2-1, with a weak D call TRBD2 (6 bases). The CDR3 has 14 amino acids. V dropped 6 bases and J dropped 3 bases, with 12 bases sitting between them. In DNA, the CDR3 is TGTGCCAGCAGACCGGGAGAACTCTACAATGAGCAGTTCTTC. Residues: CASRPGELYNEQFF.

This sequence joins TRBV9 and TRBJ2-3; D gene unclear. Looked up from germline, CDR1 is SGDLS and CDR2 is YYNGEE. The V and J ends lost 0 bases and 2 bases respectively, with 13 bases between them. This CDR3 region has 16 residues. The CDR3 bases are TGTGCCAGCAGCGTAGGGGTGGATACTTCCACAGATACGCAGTATTTT. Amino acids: CASSVGVDTSTDTQYF.

In DNA form, the CDR3 reads TGTGCCAGCAGTGAACCTCGACACCAAGAGACCCAGTACTTC. Protein: CASSEPRHQETQYF. This sequence joins TRBV25-1 and TRBJ2-5, with unresolved D. Germline lookup yields CDR1 MGHDK and CDR2 SYGVNS. With 2 bases removed from V and 0 bases from J, the gap between germline ends came to 7 bases. This CDR3 has 14 amino acids. Combining the CDR3 with reference TRBV25-1 and TRBJ2-5 gives the whole variable domain EADIYQTPRYLVIGTGKKITLECSQTMGHDKMYWYQQDPGMELHLIHYSYGVNSTEKGDLSSESTVSRIRTEHFPLTLESARPSHTSQYLCASSEPRHQETQYFGPGTRLLVL.

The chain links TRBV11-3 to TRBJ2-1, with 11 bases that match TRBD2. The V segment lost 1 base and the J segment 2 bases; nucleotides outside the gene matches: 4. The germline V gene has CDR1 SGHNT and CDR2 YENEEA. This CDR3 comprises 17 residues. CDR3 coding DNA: TGTGCCAGCAGCTTAGGTACTAGCGGGAGCACCTACAATGAGCAGTTCTTC. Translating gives CASSLGTSGSTYNEQFF.

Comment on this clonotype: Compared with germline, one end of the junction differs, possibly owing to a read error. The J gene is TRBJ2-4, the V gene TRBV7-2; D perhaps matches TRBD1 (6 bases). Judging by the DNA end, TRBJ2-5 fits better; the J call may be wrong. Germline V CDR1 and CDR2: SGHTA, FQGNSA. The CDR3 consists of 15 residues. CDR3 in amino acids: CASSLTTGPQGTQYF. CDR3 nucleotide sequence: TGTGCCAGCAGCTTAACTACAGGGCCACAAGGGACCCAGTACTTC.

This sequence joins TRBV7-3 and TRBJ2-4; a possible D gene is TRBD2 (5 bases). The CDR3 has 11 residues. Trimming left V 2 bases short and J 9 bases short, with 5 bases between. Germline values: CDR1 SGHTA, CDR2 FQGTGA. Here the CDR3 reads CASSLGSIQYF. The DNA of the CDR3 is TGTGCCAGCAGCTTAGGGAGCATTCAGTACTTC.

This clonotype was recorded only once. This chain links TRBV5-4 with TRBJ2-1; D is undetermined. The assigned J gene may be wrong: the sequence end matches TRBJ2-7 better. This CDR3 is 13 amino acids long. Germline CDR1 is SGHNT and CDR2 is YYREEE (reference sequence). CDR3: CASSRHEHNEQYF. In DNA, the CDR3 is TGTGCCAGCAGCCGACACGAGCACAATGAGCAGTACTTC.

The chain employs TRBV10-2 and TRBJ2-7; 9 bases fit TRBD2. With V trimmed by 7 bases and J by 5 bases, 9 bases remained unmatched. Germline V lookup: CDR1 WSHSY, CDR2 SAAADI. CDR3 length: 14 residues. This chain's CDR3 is CASNWSGGSDEQYF. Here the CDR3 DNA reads TGCGCCAGCAATTGGAGCGGGGGGTCGGACGAGCAGTACTTC.

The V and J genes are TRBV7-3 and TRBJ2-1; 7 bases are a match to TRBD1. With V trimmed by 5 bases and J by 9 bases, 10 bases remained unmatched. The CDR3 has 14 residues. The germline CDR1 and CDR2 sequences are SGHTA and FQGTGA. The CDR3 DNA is TGTGCCAGCAGCCTCCGACAGGGCGGGCTTGAGCAGTTCTTC. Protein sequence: CASSLRQGGLEQFF.

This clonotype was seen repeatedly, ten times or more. CDR3 sequence reads: CASSPQSIRETQYF. CDR3 coding DNA: TGTGCCAGCAGCCCCCAGTCCATAAGAGAGACCCAGTACTTC. The rearrangement joins TRBV12-3 or TRBV12-4 to TRBJ2-5; D remains ambiguous. This CDR3 spans 14 amino acids. V dropped 6 bases and J dropped 4 bases, with 15 bases sitting between them.